Presented here are 12 T cell receptor beta chains from one specimen sequenced in a study of cytomegalovirus exposure and HLA in healthy donors. PCR was performed using 60 Vbeta and 13 Jbeta primers. Data came from immunoSEQ multiplex PCR; TCRdb stores just in-frame clones and leaves some out. Counted here are approximately 150,000 clones, over 75% occurring once; the ten biggest clones make up less than 2%. Sequencing used PBMCs. All receptors come from a woman aged 30 to 39 in good health and CMV-seronegative.

The chain links TRBV15 to TRBJ2-4, with a weak D call TRBD1 (6 bases). The germline V gene has CDR1 LNHNV and CDR2 YYDKDF (reference sequence). V was shortened by 0 bases and J by 5 bases, with 11 bases between the two germline ends. This CDR3 has 15 residues. The CDR3 region is CATSRDTGMQNIQYF. CDR3 sequence (DNA): TGTGCCACCAGCAGAGATACAGGGATGCAAAACATTCAGTACTTC.

The chain carries TRBV5-6 and TRBJ1-2, with TRBD1 matching over 10 bases. The CDR3 loop spans 15 amino acids. Germline assignment: CDR1 SGHDT and CDR2 YYEEEE. After removal of 0 bases from V and 8 bases from J, the junction contained 7 bases not matched to a gene. The CDR3 DNA reads as TGTGCCAGCAGCTTGGAGGTAGGGACAGGGGCCGGCTACACCTTC. Its protein product is CASSLEVGTGAGYTF.

This clone came up once. The chain uses TRBV7-5 and TRBJ1-2; the table gives TRBD1 as D, unverified against the DNA. TRBV7-5 is deemed a pseudogene. CDR3 length: 15 amino acids. CDR3: CARSYNPGQAYGYTF. In DNA, the CDR3 is TGTGCCAGAAGCTATAACCCGGGACAGGCCTATGGCTACACCTTC.

This chain joins TRBV29-1 and TRBJ1-2, with 8 bases that match TRBD1. The length of the CDR3 is 16 residues. CDR1 is SQVTM and CDR2 is ANQGSEA in the germline V gene. Germline trimming cut 0 bases from V and 2 bases from J; bases unmatched to any gene: 8. The CDR3 DNA follows: TGCAGCGTTGAAGATATTACAGGGGGTGGGAACTATGGCTACACCTTC. Its protein is CSVEDITGGGNYGYTF.

Concerning this clone: The sample holds other DNA sequences that translate to the same CDR3. The V gene is TRBV19, the J gene TRBJ2-3; 9 nucleotides align to TRBD2. The CDR3 is 14 residues long. Germline V CDR1 and CDR2: LNHDA, SQIVND (reference sequence). J lost 1 base, V lost 4 bases, and 0 bases had no gene match. Written as DNA, the CDR3 is TGTGCCAGTAGTAGCGGGGGGGGCACAGATACGCAGTATTTT. It codes for CASSSGGGTDTQYF.

The V and J genes are TRBV19 and TRBJ1-1; weak D call: TRBD1 (6 bases). Per the germline V gene, CDR1 is LNHDA and CDR2 is SQIVND (reference sequence). V was clipped by 2 bases and J by 2 bases, with 12 bases between them. CDR3 length: 15 amino acids. In DNA form, the CDR3 reads TGTGCCAGTAGTATATATCTGGGGGCAAACACTGAAGCTTTCTTT. This encodes CASSIYLGANTEAFF.

The chain recombines TRBV6-1 with TRBJ1-3; tentative D call: TRBD1 (6 bases). The CDR3 has 15 residues. Germline loops: CDR1 MNHNS, CDR2 SASEGT. Deletions cut 7 bases from V and 2 bases from J, with 15 bases between. CDR3: CASTALTGTGNTIYF. The CDR3 nucleotides read TGTGCCAGCACCGCCCTCACAGGGACTGGAAACACCATATATTTT.

This clone appeared a few times. The V gene is TRBV11-2, the J gene TRBJ2-3, with 9 bases identical to TRBD2. V trimming: 2 bases; J trimming: 0 bases; junction bases outside the gene matches: 9. In germline, CDR1 is SGHAT, CDR2 FQNNGV. The CDR3 spans 18 residues. CDR3 DNA: TGTGCCAGCAGCTTATCGGGTCGAGCGGGGGGTAGCACAGATACGCAGTATTTT. It is translated as CASSLSGRAGGSTDTQYF.

The chain joins TRBV10-1 to TRBJ2-5; D unresolved. The CDR3 length is 12 residues. Trimming removed 3 bases from V and 4 bases from J, with 6 bases in between. Germline CDR1 is WNHNN and CDR2 is SYGVQD (reference sequence). Here the CDR3 reads CASSDSRETQYF. CDR3 DNA: TGCGCCAGCAGTGATAGCAGAGAGACCCAGTACTTC.

Here the CDR3 DNA reads TGTGCCAGCAGCTTAAACTTCCTCAATGAGCAGTTCTTC. It specifies CASSLNFLNEQFF. V is TRBV7-6 and J is TRBJ2-1; D call uncertain. V lost 2 bases to trimming and J lost 6 bases, with 8 bases between them. The CDR3 is 13 amino acids. Germline V gene data show CDR1 as SGHVS and CDR2 as FNYEAQ. Looking up the rest from reference TRBV7-6 and TRBJ2-1 gives the full variable domain: GAGVSQSPRYKVTKRGQDVALRCDPISGHVSLYWYRQALGQGPEFLTYFNYEAQQDKSGLPNDRFSAERPEGSISTLTIQRTEQRDSAMYRCASSLNFLNEQFFGPGTRLTVL.

A single count supports this clone. The chain uses TRBV5-1 and TRBJ2-1, with 9 bases identical to TRBD1. With 0 bases clipped from V and 8 bases from J, the junction kept 9 bases outside the gene matches. This CDR3 has 16 amino acids. CDR1 SGHRS and CDR2 YFSETQ come from the germline V gene. The CDR3, as DNA: TGCGCCAGCAGCTTGGACCGGGGGACAGGGTCCGATGAGCAGTTCTTC. Translating gives CASSLDRGTGSDEQFF.

The chain recombines TRBV30 with TRBJ1-5, with 10 bases fitting TRBD1. J gave up 4 bases and V 2 bases, and 5 bases lay outside the gene matches. Looked up from germline, CDR1 is GTSNPN and CDR2 is SVGIG (reference sequence). The CDR3 length is 15 residues. Here the CDR3 reads CAWSRWTGGNQPQHF. The DNA for the CDR3 is TGTGCCTGGAGTAGATGGACAGGGGGGAATCAGCCCCAGCATTTT.